The rows below give T cell receptor beta chains drawn from one sample of a study of T-cell memory formation after mild COVID-19. TCRdb analysed the 5' RACE reads with MiXCR anew, one entry per CDR3 protein. The sample holds roughly 310,000 distinct CDR3 sequences; around 15% are singletons and the top ten take about a fifth. Material for sequencing was PBMCs or a T cell subset sorted from them (not recorded which). Source of these receptors: a man aged 18 to 29 who had mild COVID-19 (a few samples of this study predate the infection). Cell type and time point are not known. CDR3s include the opening cysteine and the closing phenylalanine or tryptophan. Fields, in order: D gene, V gene, J gene, clone size, CDR3 protein, CDR3 DNA. A D gene is named only where the DNA matches it firmly. Clone size is shown for a subset of rows, as once, few, many or a class of expanded clone.

d_gene: .; v_gene: TRBV6-1; j_gene: TRBJ1-6; abundance: few; CDR3aa: CASSDYQGLSYNSPLHF; CDR3nt: TGTGCCAGCAGTGACTATCAGGGATTATCCTATAATTCACCCCTCCACTTT
d_gene: TRBD2; v_gene: TRBV6-5; j_gene: TRBJ2-1; abundance: .; CDR3aa: CASGRGGLNEQFF; CDR3nt: TGTGCCAGCGGGCGGGGGGGCCTAAATGAGCAGTTCTTC
d_gene: .; v_gene: TRBV6-2/TRBV6-3; j_gene: TRBJ2-6; abundance: many; CDR3aa: CASSYPMAGANVLTF; CDR3nt: TGTGCCAGCAGTTACCCAATGGCTGGGGCCAACGTCCTGACTTTC
d_gene: .; v_gene: TRBV5-1; j_gene: TRBJ2-2; abundance: few; CDR3aa: CASSLDLGTLNTGELFF; CDR3nt: TGCGCCAGCAGCTTGGACTTGGGCACCTTGAACACCGGGGAGCTGTTTTTT
d_gene: .; v_gene: TRBV6-2/TRBV6-3; j_gene: TRBJ1-5; abundance: few; CDR3aa: CASSPPHGRNQPQHF; CDR3nt: TGTGCCAGCAGCCCCCCTCATGGAAGGAATCAGCCCCAGCATTTT
d_gene: .; v_gene: TRBV12-5; j_gene: TRBJ1-5; abundance: .; CDR3aa: CASGSTGSRQPQHF; CDR3nt: TGTGCTAGTGGTTCCACAGGTTCTCGCCAGCCCCAGCATTTT
d_gene: .; v_gene: TRBV6-5; j_gene: TRBJ1-1; abundance: .; CDR3aa: CSSSYSGGSIMAFF; CDR3nt: TGTTCCAGCAGTTACTCGGGGGGGAGTATAATGGCTTTCTTT
d_gene: .; v_gene: TRBV7-9; j_gene: TRBJ2-1; abundance: .; CDR3aa: CASSRGLGAYNEQFF; CDR3nt: TGTGCCAGCAGCCGTGGTCTTGGAGCCTACAATGAGCAGTTCTTC
d_gene: TRBD1; v_gene: TRBV12-3/TRBV12-4; j_gene: TRBJ1-6; abundance: many; CDR3aa: CASSSGDRLFSPLHF; CDR3nt: TGTGCCAGCAGTTCCGGGGACAGACTGTTTTCACCCCTCCACTTT
d_gene: .; v_gene: TRBV9; j_gene: TRBJ1-2; abundance: few; CDR3aa: CASSVDLRGRNYGYTF; CDR3nt: TGTGCCAGCAGCGTAGATCTCCGTGGCCGAAACTATGGCTACACCTTC